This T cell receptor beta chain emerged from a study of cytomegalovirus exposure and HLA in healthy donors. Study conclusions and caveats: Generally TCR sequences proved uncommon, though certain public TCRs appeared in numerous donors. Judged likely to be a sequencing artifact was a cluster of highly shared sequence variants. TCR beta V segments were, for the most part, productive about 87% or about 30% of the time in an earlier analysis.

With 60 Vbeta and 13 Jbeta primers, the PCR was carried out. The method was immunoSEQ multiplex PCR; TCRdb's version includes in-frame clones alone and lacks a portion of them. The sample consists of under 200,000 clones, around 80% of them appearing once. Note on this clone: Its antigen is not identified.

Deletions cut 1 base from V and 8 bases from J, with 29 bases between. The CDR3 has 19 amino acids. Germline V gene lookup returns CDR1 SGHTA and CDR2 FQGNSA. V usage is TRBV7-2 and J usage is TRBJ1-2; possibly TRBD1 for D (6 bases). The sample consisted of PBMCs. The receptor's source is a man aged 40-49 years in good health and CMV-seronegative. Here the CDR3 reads CASSLDRGGTGTSIRGYTF. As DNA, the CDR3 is TGTGCCAGCAGCTTAGACCGGGGGGGGACCGGGACATCGATCAGGGGCTACACCTTC.